These 6 T cell receptor beta chains were sequenced from one sample in a study of tumor-infiltrating lymphocytes in primary liver carcinoma. Co-extracted RNA and DNA came from roughly 20-30 mg of unsorted bulk tissue. The investigators made TCR beta cDNA from around 540 ng total RNA, using a constant-region primer. TCR beta libraries came from three nested multiplex PCR rounds using slightly modified ARM-PCR. Forward primers for TRBV1-TRBV30 and a C-beta reverse primer served the first two PCR rounds, at roughly 10 cycles each. In TCRdb, the multiplex PCR reads were re-called with MiXCR into one record per CDR3 protein. This table has over 100,000 distinct CDR3 sequences, around two thirds appearing once. The sequenced material came from tumor-adjacent normal liver tissue. Receptor source: a woman aged 60 to 75 with primary liver carcinoma and hepatitis B virus infection.

In the case of this clonotype: This CDR3 fails to terminate in the conserved phenylalanine or tryptophan, so it likely reflects a read error. The gene calls are TRBV11-2 and TRBJ2-7, with D perhaps TRBD1 (5 bases). CDR1 SGHAT and CDR2 FQNNGV come from the germline V gene. The CDR3 length is 13 residues. CDR3 sequence (DNA): TGTGCCAGCAGCACCGCTGGGGCCTACGAACAGTACTTA. It specifies CASSTAGAYEQYL.

This clonotype has only a few counts. J is TRBJ2-6 and V is TRBV7-3; TRBD1 might be the D (5 bases). Trimming removed 6 bases at V and 0 bases at J, with 12 bases between. CDR3 length: 16 amino acids. The germline V gene has CDR1 SGHTA and CDR2 FQGTGA. The CDR3 DNA reads TGTGCCAGCAGTTTACAGGTGTCCTCTGGGGCCAACGTCCTGACTTTC. It specifies CASSLQVSSGANVLTF.

This clonotype has at least ten counts. The CDR3 coding sequence is TGTGCCAGCAGTGAAGCAGCCACAGATACGCAGTATTTT. Amino acids: CASSEAATDTQYF. The chain has TRBV6-4 and TRBJ2-3; D not certain. CDR3 length: 13 residues. Germline V gives CDR1 MRHNA, CDR2 SNTAGT. Trimming removed 3 bases at V and 2 bases at J, with 6 bases between.

As for this clonotype: No conserved phenylalanine or tryptophan ends this CDR3, so it is likely a read error. CDR3 loop: CVSSQVSRTTSKNIQYL. The DNA for the CDR3 is TGTGTCAGTAGCCAAGTATCTCGGACAACGAGCAAAAACATTCAGTACTTG. J is TRBJ2-4 and V is TRBV4-2; D may be TRBD1 (5 bases). CDR1 and CDR2 (germline): LGHNA, YNFKEQ. The CDR3 contains 17 residues.

On this clonotype: One end of the junction does not line up with germline, which may come from a read error. The genes are TRBV5-3 and TRBJ2-3, with no clear D. TRBV5-3 belongs to the ORF category, with a function that is uncertain. This CDR3 contains 17 residues. Here the CDR3 reads CARSLATEGILAYTHYF. CDR3 coding DNA: TGTGCCAGAAGCTTGGCTACCGAAGGAATTCTTGCATATACGCACTATTTT.

The chain recombines TRBV12-3 or TRBV12-4 with TRBJ1-1; D is possibly TRBD1 (6 bases). The CDR3 runs 16 residues. V dropped 9 bases and J dropped 3 bases, with 23 bases sitting between them. For the CDR3, the DNA is TGTGCCAGTAGGGGGGGGCGCGTTAGGCAAGACACTGAAGCTTTCTTT. It specifies CASRGGRVRQDTEAFF.